This T cell receptor beta chain originates from a study of blood T cell repertoires in COVID-19 (dated by TCRdb to about 2020). The study in broad terms: Recovered participants in ImmuneRACE Cohort 3 were defined as having two consecutive negative NP/OP PCR tests, clearance from a healthcare professional, or resolution of symptoms. Subjects who had been exposed to COVID-19, were actively infected with it, or had recovered from it provided the deeply sampled blood TCRbeta repertoires that made up the dataset. A freely available public database, intended as a resource for researchers studying the immune response to SARS-CoV-2, is where the repertoires were released. Samples were obtained from the ongoing ImmuneRACE study (first 160 participants) and from over 1,000 subjects provided by 6 global collaborators. HLA class I and class II types, where available, came from metadata supplied by the sample provider rather than from assay-based typing. Samples covering the acute and convalescent phases of COVID-19 were provided by collaborators in the United States, Italy and Spain. The sample metadata nearly always contained a de-identified subject ID, COVID-19 status, age in years and sex. The material from the prospective study consisted of cDNA or gDNA derived from T cells, B-cell-depleted T cells, or PBMCs. The study at large found these results: How much clinical and demographic metadata was included differed by source and by participant, and the metadata was provided uncurated.

The immunoSEQ Assay, a bias-controlled multiplex PCR, was used to amplify TCRbeta CDR3 regions from genomic DNA. From the authors' description of their analysis: The number of nucleated cells in each sample was estimated from the amplification of reference gene primers within the assay. Sequence reads were collapsed and filtered to measure the absolute abundance of every unique TCRbeta CDR3 rearrangement. Productive Simpson clonality was computed per sample as the square root of Simpson's diversity index over productive rearrangements. Drawn from immuneACCESS, this table holds only the in-frame rearrangements with V and J called that TCRdb kept. Clones are partly lost; checked studies trace under half to an unresolved V gene and leave the rest unexplained. D and trimming were read from the DNA, whereas the V and J calls and clone size are those reported in that table. The sample table holds over 200,000 clones, of which about 86% were seen once. The ten largest account for 3% to 3.5% of the sample.

Turning to this clone: Its antigen remains unidentified. Base-call qualities are not available, and no considerably larger clone is one nucleotide away.

Enrolling through a virtual design, the prospective study's participants ranged in age from roughly 18 to 95 years and lived across about two dozen United States geographic areas. In the prospective study, participants were assigned to cohorts based on the clinical history participants reported in a screening survey and a study questionnaire. In the prospective study, mobile phlebotomists collected whole blood, serum and a nasopharyngeal or oropharyngeal swab from each participant. Additional blood draws and questionnaires over an approximately two-month period could optionally be provided by prospective study participants. Prospective study blood samples were shipped either frozen or at room temperature before DNA extraction. The CDR3 covers 16 residues, taking in both the cysteine and the phenylalanine. The CDR3 DNA has 48 bases and is translated from base 1. For CDR1 and CDR2, the germline V gene (reference sequence) lists SEHNR and FQNEAQ. Trimming accounts for 6 bases at V and 5 bases at J, while the number of junction bases matched to no gene is 9.

Sequenced material: PBMCs or T cells enriched from blood (not recorded which). The clonotype comes from a woman between 45 and 65 years old in a cohort exposed to, infected with or recovered from COVID-19 (not recorded which). Recombination connected TRBV7-9 to TRBJ2-1; 11 bases in between match TRBD2. The DNA is TGTGCCAGCAGTTTTACCGGGACTAGCGGACACAATGAGCAGTTCTTC. Its translation is CASSFTGTSGHNEQFF.